The sequence of this T cell receptor beta chain was determined in a study of response to subunit inactivated influenza vaccine. A single record per CDR3 protein comes from TCRdb applying MiXCR to the RT-PCR reads. In the table there are 700,000 to 800,000 distinct CDR3 sequences, under 20% of which are singletons. V lost 3 bases, J lost 6 bases, and 15 bases lay in between. The CDR3 runs 14 residues. Germline CDR1 SGHDT, CDR2 YYEEEE. The sequence derives from a man over 45 who received an inactivated influenza vaccine. The J gene is TRBJ2-5, the V gene TRBV5-6, with D perhaps matching TRBD2 (6 bases). The sequencing used PBMCs from blood, collected around 5 days after vaccination. The CDR3 loop reads CASSSHAGWKTQYF. In nucleotides, the CDR3 is TGTGCCAGCAGCTCCCACGCGGGGTGGAAGACCCAGTACTTC.